The 25 T cell receptor beta chains reported below all come from one sample, sequenced in a study of cytotoxic CD8 clonotypes in ibrutinib-treated CLL. Profiling relied on immunoSEQ multiplex PCR, and the TCRdb table lists in-frame clones only, not all of them. This repertoire shows approximately 84,000 clones, 70% to 80% found once; its top ten account for 4% to 5.5%. The sequencing used PBMCs, collected after 12 months of ibrutinib treatment. Source of these receptors: a human donor with chronic lymphocytic leukemia.

This chain links TRBV6-5 with TRBJ1-5, with no clear D. The CDR3 length is 13 residues. Germline CDR1 and CDR2: MNHEY and SVGAGI. V was cut by 0 bases and J by 6 bases, with 6 bases left in between. In DNA, the CDR3 is TGTGCCAGCAGTTACTCGCGGGTTCAGCCCCAGCATTTT. Translation: CASSYSRVQPQHF.

This clone occurred once. The rearrangement links TRBV27 to TRBJ2-5; 16 bases fit TRBD2. Germline loops: CDR1 MNHEY, CDR2 SMNVEV (reference sequence). V lost 6 bases to trimming and J lost 5 bases; unmatched junction nucleotides: 0. CDR3 length: 14 residues. The CDR3 sequence: CASRGLAGGETQYF. CDR3 DNA: TGTGCCAGCAGGGGACTAGCGGGGGGGGAGACCCAGTACTTC.

The chain employs TRBV30 and TRBJ2-3; TRBD2 matches 9 bases. This CDR3 comprises 15 residues. The V gene's germline CDR1 is GTSNPN and CDR2 SVGIG (reference sequence). Trimming at V came to 7 bases and at J to 3 bases, leaving 11 bases not matched to a gene. The CDR3 reads CASTPAAGGTDTQYF. The CDR3 DNA is TGTGCCTCCACCCCGGCTGCGGGGGGGACAGATACGCAGTATTTT.

The chain has TRBV11-2 and TRBJ2-1, with D possibly being TRBD2 (6 bases). Germline lookup yields CDR1 SGHAT and CDR2 FQNNGV. This CDR3 has 15 amino acids. The ends were cut back, 5 bases at V and 8 bases at J, with 19 bases in the middle. This CDR3 is CASSPLGGSGDEQFF. CDR3 nucleotides: TGTGCCAGCAGCCCCCTGGGGGGATCCGGCGATGAGCAGTTCTTC.

V is TRBV6-1 and J is TRBJ1-2, with D unclear. The CDR3 has 13 residues. From germline, CDR1 is MNHNS and CDR2 SASEGT. V shed 6 bases and J shed 7 bases, with 15 bases lying between them. CDR3 nucleotides: TGTGCCAGCAGCCCCACGGGCGGCCGTGGCTACACCTTC. Amino acid sequence: CASSPTGGRGYTF.

This clone was seen just once. The chain is built from TRBV2 and TRBJ2-5, with D possibly being TRBD1 (6 bases). Trimming left V 6 bases short and J 5 bases short, with 13 bases between. Germline loops: CDR1 SNHLY, CDR2 FYNNEI. The CDR3 runs to 13 residues. The CDR3 loop is CASRIDRWETQYF. CDR3 DNA sequence: TGTGCCAGCAGAATTGACAGGTGGGAGACCCAGTACTTC.

The CDR3, as DNA: TGTGCCAGCAGCTTGCAGCCCAGCTCCTACGAGCAGTACTTC. Its translation is CASSLQPSSYEQYF. The chain has TRBV7-2 and TRBJ2-7; D is uncertain. The germline gives CDR1 SGHTA, CDR2 FQGNSA. V lost 3 bases and J lost 0, with 9 bases in between. CDR3 length: 14 residues.

This sequence joins TRBV7-9 and TRBJ1-3; D is undetermined. CDR1 is SEHNR and CDR2 is FQNEAQ in the germline V gene (reference sequence). V shed 3 bases and J shed 2 bases, with 8 bases lying between them. The CDR3 runs 14 residues. CDR3 sequence: CASSFGRPGNTIYF. CDR3 coding DNA: TGTGCCAGCAGCTTTGGCCGGCCTGGAAACACCATATATTTT.

V gene TRBV7-2 combines with J gene TRBJ2-5, with D tentatively TRBD2 (5 bases). Deletions cut 7 bases from V and 5 bases from J, with 20 bases between. The CDR3 has 15 amino acids. Germline-derived CDR1 and CDR2 are SGHTA and FQGNSA. The CDR3 DNA reads TGTGCCAGCACCCCAGCGGTTGGTCAAAGGGAGACCCAGTACTTC. Protein product: CASTPAVGQRETQYF.

The chain combines TRBV28 with TRBJ1-1; unclear D gene. The CDR3 loop spans 14 amino acids. Trimming removed 7 bases from V and 11 bases from J, with 23 bases in between. Germline V gene data show CDR1 as MDHEN and CDR2 as SYDVKM. In DNA, the CDR3 is TGTGCCAGCACTTACCCGGCCGCGGAGGGTTTGGCTTTCTTT. This translates into CASTYPAAEGLAFF.

V gene TRBV6-1 combines with J gene TRBJ2-7, with 8 bases matching TRBD2. The CDR3 has 15 residues. Germline CDR1 and CDR2: MNHNS and SASEGT. V was clipped by 1 base and J by 9 bases; unmatched bases: 11. The CDR3 bases are TGTGCCAGCAGTGAAGGTGTAGGGGGACTAGACATGCAGTACTTC. Translation gives CASSEGVGGLDMQYF.

The rearrangement uses TRBV7-2 and TRBJ2-5; 7 nucleotides agree with TRBD1. V lost 1 base, J lost 5 bases, and 7 bases stayed unmatched. This CDR3 spans 15 amino acids. The germline V gene has CDR1 SGHTA and CDR2 FQGNSA. The CDR3: CASSLVGRGYETQYF. In nucleotides, the CDR3 is TGTGCCAGCAGCTTAGTCGGCAGGGGGTATGAGACCCAGTACTTC.

A single count supports this clone. This chain joins TRBV14 and TRBJ1-2; 8 bases are shared with TRBD1. The V gene's germline CDR1 is SGHDN and CDR2 FVKESK. The V segment lost 1 base and the J segment 4 bases; nucleotides outside the gene matches: 8. This CDR3 region has 16 residues. In DNA form, the CDR3 reads TGTGCCAGCAGCCAAGTCCCGACAGGGGCCGTCTATGGCTACACCTTC. This translates into CASSQVPTGAVYGYTF.

The chain couples TRBV30 to TRBJ1-6, with TRBD1 identical over 11 bases. The length of the CDR3 is 15 residues. Unmatched junction bases numbered 5, after V lost 3 bases and J lost 7 bases. Germline loops: CDR1 GTSNPN, CDR2 SVGIG (reference sequence). The CDR3 protein is CAWSSGQGGNSPLHF. CDR3 sequence (DNA): TGTGCCTGGAGCTCGGGACAGGGGGGGAATTCACCCCTCCACTTT.

The chain combines TRBV28 with TRBJ2-7, with TRBD1 identical over 11 bases. V shed 3 bases and J 9 bases; nucleotides not matched to a gene: 4. This CDR3 is built from 13 residues. Germline V gene lookup returns CDR1 MDHEN and CDR2 SYDVKM. The CDR3 sequence is CASSFGTGGGQYF. The CDR3 DNA reads TGTGCCAGCAGTTTCGGGACAGGGGGAGGGCAGTACTTC.

The chain uses TRBV7-2 and TRBJ2-7; D may be TRBD2 (6 bases). V was shortened by 5 bases and J by 2 bases, with 16 bases between the two germline ends. There are 15 residues in the CDR3. The germline gives CDR1 SGHTA, CDR2 FQGNSA. This chain's CDR3 is CASSQAAGLTYEQYF. CDR3 in DNA: TGTGCCAGCAGCCAGGCGGCGGGGTTAACCTACGAGCAGTACTTC.

This sequence joins TRBV9 and TRBJ1-5; D is unclear. Looked up from germline, CDR1 is SGDLS and CDR2 is YYNGEE. This CDR3 region has 12 residues. V was pared by 4 bases and J by 5 bases, with 7 bases between. For the CDR3, the DNA is TGTGCCAGCAGCTCCGGGGATCAGCCCCAGCATTTT. It translates to CASSSGDQPQHF.

The genes are TRBV7-9 and TRBJ2-1, with D possibly matching TRBD1 (6 bases). This CDR3 contains 13 residues. Per the germline V gene, CDR1 is SEHNR and CDR2 is FQNEAQ (reference sequence). The germline V and J ends were trimmed by 6 bases and 6 bases, with 12 bases remaining between them. The CDR3 loop is CASSADSFNEQFF. The CDR3 region has the DNA TGTGCCAGCAGTGCGGACAGTTTCAATGAGCAGTTCTTC.

The chain uses TRBV9 and TRBJ2-2; D is ambiguous. Germline V gene sequence: CDR1 SGDLS, CDR2 YYNGEE. CDR3 length equals 13 residues. Between the trimmed V and J ends, which lost 4 bases and 6 bases, there was a span of 10 bases. CDR3 bases: TGTGCCAGCAGCCCGACGGTGGCCGGGGAGCTGTTTTTT. This translates into CASSPTVAGELFF.

This clone was seen just once. The rearrangement links TRBV5-5 to TRBJ1-1; unclear D gene. V lost 4 bases, J lost 7 bases, and 11 bases lay in between. Germline loops: CDR1 SGHKS, CDR2 YYEKEE (reference sequence). The CDR3 spans 12 residues. CDR3 DNA sequence: TGTGCCAGCAGCCCCTGGACGGATGAAGCTTTCTTT. Translation: CASSPWTDEAFF.

The chain couples TRBV5-1 to TRBJ2-3; no clear D. CDR3 length equals 14 residues. Germline assignment: CDR1 SGHRS and CDR2 YFSETQ. V shed 4 bases and J shed 0 bases, with 9 bases lying between them. CDR3 sequence reads: CASSLRPSTDTQYF. CDR3 DNA: TGCGCCAGCAGCCTCCGTCCCAGCACAGATACGCAGTATTTT.

The chain uses TRBV19 and TRBJ2-2; TRBD1 matches 8 bases. The CDR3 runs to 14 residues. After removal of 4 bases from V and 5 bases from J, the junction contained 3 bases not matched to a gene. The V gene's germline CDR1 is LNHDA and CDR2 SQIVND (reference sequence). The CDR3 is CASSRQGTTGELFF. CDR3 DNA sequence: TGTGCCAGTAGTAGACAGGGGACGACCGGGGAGCTGTTTTTT.

The chain is built from TRBV7-2 and TRBJ2-3; D might be TRBD1 (6 bases). The CDR3 contains 15 residues. Per the germline V gene, CDR1 is SGHTA and CDR2 is FQGNSA. V lost 3 bases to trimming and J lost 6 bases, with 16 bases between them. CDR3: CASSFRGPIADTQYF. For the CDR3, the DNA is TGTGCCAGCAGCTTCAGGGGCCCCATCGCGGATACGCAGTATTTT.

This rearrangement joins TRBV28 to TRBJ2-7, with D possibly TRBD2 on 6 matching bases. V lost 8 bases to trimming and J lost 0 bases, with 11 bases between them. Germline V gene data show CDR1 as MDHEN and CDR2 as SYDVKM. The CDR3 has 13 amino acids. The CDR3 protein is CASREFPSYEQYF. The CDR3 DNA reads as TGTGCCAGCCGGGAGTTCCCCTCCTACGAGCAGTACTTC. The full variable domain, completed using reference TRBV28 and TRBJ2-7, is DVKVTQSSRYLVKRTGEKVFLECVQDMDHENMFWYRQDPGLGLRLIYFSYDVKMKEKGDIPEGYSVSREKKERFSLILESASTNQTSMYLCASREFPSYEQYFGPGTRLTVT.

The rearrangement links TRBV2 to TRBJ1-1, with 7 bases matching TRBD1. With V trimmed by 11 bases and J by 4 bases, 10 bases remained unmatched. The CDR3 loop spans 13 amino acids. Germline CDR1 and CDR2: SNHLY and FYNNEI. In nucleotides, the CDR3 is TGTGCCGGACGACAGGGAATCGGCACTGAAGCTTTCTTT. It yields the protein CAGRQGIGTEAFF.